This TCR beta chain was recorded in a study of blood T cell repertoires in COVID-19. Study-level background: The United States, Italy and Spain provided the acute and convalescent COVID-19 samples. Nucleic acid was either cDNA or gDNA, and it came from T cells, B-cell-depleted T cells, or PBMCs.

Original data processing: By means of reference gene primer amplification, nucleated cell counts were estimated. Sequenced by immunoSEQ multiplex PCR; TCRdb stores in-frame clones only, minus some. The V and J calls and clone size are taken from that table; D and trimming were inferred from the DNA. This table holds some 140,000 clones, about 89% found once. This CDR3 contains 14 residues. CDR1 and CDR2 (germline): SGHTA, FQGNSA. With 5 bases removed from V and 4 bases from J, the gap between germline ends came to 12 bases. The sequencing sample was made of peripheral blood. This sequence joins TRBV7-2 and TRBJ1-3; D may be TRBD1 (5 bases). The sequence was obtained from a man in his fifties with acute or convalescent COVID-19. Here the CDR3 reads CASSPRGVGNTIYF. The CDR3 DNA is TGTGCCAGCAGCCCACGGGGGGTCGGAAACACCATATATTTT.